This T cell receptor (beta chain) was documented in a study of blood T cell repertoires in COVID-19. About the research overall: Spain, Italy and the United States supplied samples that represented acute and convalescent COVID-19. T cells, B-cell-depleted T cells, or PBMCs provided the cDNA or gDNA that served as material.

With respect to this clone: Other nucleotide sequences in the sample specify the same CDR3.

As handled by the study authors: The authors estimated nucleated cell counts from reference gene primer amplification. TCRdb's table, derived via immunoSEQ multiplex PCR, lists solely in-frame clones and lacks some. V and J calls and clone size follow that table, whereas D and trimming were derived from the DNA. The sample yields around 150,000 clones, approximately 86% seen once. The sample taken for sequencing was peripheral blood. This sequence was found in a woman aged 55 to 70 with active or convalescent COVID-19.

The CDR3 region is CASSQNTGELFF. Written as DNA, the CDR3 is TGTGCCAGTAGTCAGAACACCGGGGAGCTGTTTTTT. The rearrangement uses TRBV19 and TRBJ2-2; no clear D. Germline values: CDR1 LNHDA, CDR2 SQIVND (reference sequence). This CDR3 comprises 12 residues. The V end was cut by 5 bases, the J end by 1 base, with 2 bases between.